These 19 T cell receptor beta chains were all obtained from the same sample, sequenced in a study of T cell repertoires in cytomegalovirus infection (dated by TCRdb to the late 2010s). Interpreted using the paper, the treatment or condition label stands for: in vitro stimulation with specific CMV peptide epitopes to enrich CMV-specific T cells. Their antigen targets remain unknown. The listed sequencing device is Illumina HiSeq 1500. TCRdb took the public reads, trimmed them with fastp at Q25, ran MiXCR for clone calling and kept in-frame beta chains. Every CDR3 protein is listed once, alongside the most common genes and DNA of its rows. Present in this sample are around 900,000 distinct CDR3 sequences, 31% of which were seen just once. Clones ranked in the top ten supply 11% to 15% of the sample. Sequencing used cultured CD8+ T cells from PBMCs, obtained from culture after CMV antigen stimulation. The receptor set was obtained from a human donor in good health (CMV status not recorded). Some clones in this sample may be carry-over from other donors' samples.

There are a few counts of this clonotype. The genes are TRBV25-1 and TRBJ1-5; D perhaps matches TRBD1 (6 bases). CDR3 length: 15 amino acids. Germline V lookup: CDR1 MGHDK, CDR2 SYGVNS. V was pared by 2 bases and J by 0 bases, with 8 bases between. For the CDR3, the DNA is TGTGCCAGCAGTGAAGGGACAACTAGCAATCAGCCCCAGCATTTT. It specifies CASSEGTTSNQPQHF.

This clonotype has at least ten counts. The chain combines TRBV7-2 with TRBJ2-7; possibly TRBD1 for D (6 bases). The V end lost 1 base, the J end lost 3 bases, and 13 bases lay between the germline ends. Germline assignment: CDR1 SGHTA and CDR2 FQGNSA. This CDR3 comprises 15 residues. The CDR3 spells CASSLGRGPYYEQYV. CDR3 DNA sequence: TGTGCCAGCAGCTTAGGCAGGGGACCATACTACGAGCAGTACGTC.

V gene TRBV28 combines with J gene TRBJ1-1, with a weak D call TRBD1 (5 bases). The germline CDR1 and CDR2 sequences are MDHEN and SYDVKM. This CDR3 spans 19 amino acids. V gave up 5 bases and J gave up 0 bases, with 25 bases separating them. The CDR3 loop reads CASSPPRDFIPLMNTEAFF. In DNA form, the CDR3 reads TGTGCCAGCAGTCCCCCCCGGGACTTCATACCCCTCATGAACACTGAAGCTTTCTTT.

This clonotype was observed a few times. This chain connects TRBV5-5 to TRBJ2-5; D may correspond to TRBD1 or TRBD2 (5 bases each). Germline V gene lookup returns CDR1 SGHKS and CDR2 YYEKEE (reference sequence). The CDR3 is 14 amino acids. Trimming cost V 3 bases and J 1 base, with 10 bases left between them. As DNA, the CDR3 is TGTGCCAGCAGCTCATCCGGGACCCAAGAGACCCAGTACTTC. It encodes CASSSSGTQETQYF.

This clonotype was counted a few times. V is TRBV10-3 and J is TRBJ2-5, with D perhaps TRBD1 (6 bases). The CDR3 is 15 amino acids. Per the germline V gene, CDR1 is ENHRY and CDR2 is SYGVKD. Trimming removed 1 base from V and 3 bases from J, with 12 bases in between. CDR3 DNA: TGTGCCATCAGTGAGTGGGGGCGAAGTGAAGAGACCCAGTACTTC. It is translated as CAISEWGRSEETQYF.

This clonotype was detected a few times. This rearrangement joins TRBV6-2 or TRBV6-3 to TRBJ2-7, with D possibly matching TRBD1 (6 bases). In germline, CDR1 is MNHEY, CDR2 SVGEGT. The ends were cut back, 2 bases at V and 0 bases at J, with 8 bases in the middle. The CDR3 is 14 residues long. The chain's CDR3 is CASSYRDNSYEQYV. The CDR3 DNA reads as TGTGCCAGCAGTTACCGGGACAACTCCTACGAGCAGTACGTC.

This clonotype occurred a few times. The genes are TRBV10-3 and TRBJ2-2, with D unclear. This CDR3 has 11 residues. The V gene lost 10 bases and the J gene lost 1 base, with 4 bases spanning the gap. Looked up from germline, CDR1 is ENHRY and CDR2 is SYGVKD. The CDR3: CATQNTGELFF. As DNA, the CDR3 is TGTGCCACACAGAACACCGGGGAGCTGTTTTTT.

This clonotype appeared a few times. This chain uses TRBV25-1 with TRBJ2-4; D perhaps matches TRBD2 (5 bases). The CDR3 has 11 residues. In germline, CDR1 is MGHDK, CDR2 SYGVNS. The germline V and J ends were trimmed by 3 bases and 10 bases, with 7 bases remaining between them. The DNA for the CDR3 is TGTGCCAGCAGTGACGGAGGAATTCAGTACTTC. Translated, it gives CASSDGGIQYF.

This clonotype was observed once. This chain links TRBV10-3 with TRBJ2-2, with a possible D match to TRBD1 (5 bases). V lost 7 bases, J lost 5 bases, and 11 bases lay in between. Germline V CDR1 and CDR2: ENHRY, SYGVKD. The CDR3 runs to 13 residues. CDR3 DNA: TGTGCCATCAAAGTCAGGGCAACCGGGGAGCTGTTTTTT. Its translation is CAIKVRATGELFF.

This clonotype appeared a few times. The chain combines TRBV12-3 or TRBV12-4 with TRBJ2-3; 8 nucleotides agree with TRBD2. This CDR3 has 15 residues. V dropped 4 bases and J dropped 6; count of bases not matched to a gene: 9. CDR3 loop: CASSSSGRGVDTQYF. In nucleotides, the CDR3 is TGTGCCAGCAGTTCCTCGGGGCGGGGGGTTGATACGCAGTATTTT.

The CDR3 is CASSYAREGGEQYV. The CDR3 DNA follows: TGTGCCAGCAGTTACGCTAGGGAAGGAGGCGAGCAGTACGTC. V and J are TRBV6-2 or TRBV6-3 and TRBJ2-7, with D possibly TRBD2 on 5 matching bases. Germline V gene sequence: CDR1 MNHEY, CDR2 SVGEGT. V was cut by 2 bases and J by 6 bases, with 14 bases left in between. The CDR3 length is 14 residues.

In regard to this clonotype: This may be a read error, as it is one base from a much larger clone. The chain joins TRBV7-2 to TRBJ1-5, with TRBD1 identical over 8 bases. Looked up from germline, CDR1 is SGHTA and CDR2 is FQGNSA. The CDR3 has 15 amino acids. The DNA of the CDR3 is TGTGCCGGCAGCCCAGGGACAGGAGGGAATCAGCCCCAGCATTTT. It translates to CAGSPGTGGNQPQHF.

This clonotype was counted a few times. The rearrangement links TRBV20-1 to TRBJ2-1; tentatively, D is TRBD1 (5 bases). The CDR3 is 11 residues long. Trimming removed 6 bases from V and 4 bases from J, with 7 bases in between. Germline V gene lookup returns CDR1 DFQATT and CDR2 SNEGSKA (reference sequence). In nucleotides, the CDR3 is TGCAGTGCCCCAGGGTACAATGAGCAGTTCTTC. It is translated as CSAPGYNEQFF.

This clonotype was seen more than once but under ten times. This chain connects TRBV23-1 to TRBJ1-5, with 9 bases matching TRBD1. TRBV23-1 is assigned to the ORF class and has an uncertain function. The CDR3 has 17 residues. The V and J ends lost 4 bases and 2 bases, in that order; junction bases with no gene match: 9. CDR3: CASSPRTWDRGNQPQHF. The CDR3 coding sequence is TGCGCCAGCAGTCCTCGGACTTGGGACAGGGGCAATCAGCCCCAGCATTTT.

This sequence joins TRBV4-1 and TRBJ1-2, with 8 bases that match TRBD1. The length of the CDR3 is 16 residues. V was clipped by 1 base and J by 5 bases; unmatched bases: 9. From germline, CDR1 is MGHRA and CDR2 YSYEKL. This chain's CDR3 is CASSQAWTGLNYGYTF. CDR3 DNA sequence: TGCGCCAGCAGCCAAGCCTGGACAGGGTTGAATTATGGCTACACCTTC.

This clonotype was seen many times. Germline and junction disagree at one end, which may indicate a read error. The chain has TRBV4-1 and TRBJ1-5; the D is unclear. The CDR3 extends over 13 amino acids. The germline gives CDR1 MGHRA, CDR2 YSYEKL. The CDR3 nucleotides read TGTGCCAGCAGTCAGGTTAGCAATCAGCCCCAGCATTTT. Its translation is CASSQVSNQPQHF.

This chain connects TRBV28 to TRBJ2-5, with 12 bases identical to TRBD2. Germline CDR1 MDHEN, CDR2 SYDVKM. V was pared by 7 bases and J by 5 bases, with 11 bases of the junction left unmatched. There are 16 residues in the CDR3. This chain's CDR3 is CASTPASGGELETQYF. CDR3 DNA: TGTGCCAGCACCCCGGCTAGCGGGGGGGAGTTGGAGACCCAGTACTTC.

This clonotype was seen a few times. The gene calls are TRBV12-3 or TRBV12-4 and TRBJ1-2, with D possibly TRBD1 on 5 matching bases. This CDR3 contains 23 residues. Trimming took 6 bases from V and 4 from J, leaving 42 bases between them. The CDR3 here is CASSPDRPTIRGLPGPGLYGYTF. CDR3 bases: TGTGCCAGCAGCCCTGACAGACCAACAATACGTGGACTCCCGGGCCCCGGACTCTATGGCTACACCTTC.

This chain links TRBV2 with TRBJ1-3; D remains unclear. V was clipped by 9 bases and J by 0 bases, with 15 bases between them. The CDR3 length is 15 residues. The germline CDR1 and CDR2 sequences are SNHLY and FYNNEI. For the CDR3, the DNA is TGTGCCAGTCCCCAACCGGGAAACTCTGGAAACACCATATATTTT. Residues: CASPQPGNSGNTIYF.